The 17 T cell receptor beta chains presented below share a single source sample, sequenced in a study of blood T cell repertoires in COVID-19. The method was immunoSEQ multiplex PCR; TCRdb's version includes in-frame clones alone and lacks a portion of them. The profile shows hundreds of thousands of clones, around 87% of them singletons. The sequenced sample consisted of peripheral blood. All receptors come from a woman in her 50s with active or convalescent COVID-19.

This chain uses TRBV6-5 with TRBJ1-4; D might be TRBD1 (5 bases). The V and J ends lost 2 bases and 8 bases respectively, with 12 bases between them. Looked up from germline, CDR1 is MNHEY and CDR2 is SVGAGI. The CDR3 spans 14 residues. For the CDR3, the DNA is TGTGCCAGCAGTTACAGGCAGGGAGGAGAAAAACTGTTTTTT. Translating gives CASSYRQGGEKLFF.

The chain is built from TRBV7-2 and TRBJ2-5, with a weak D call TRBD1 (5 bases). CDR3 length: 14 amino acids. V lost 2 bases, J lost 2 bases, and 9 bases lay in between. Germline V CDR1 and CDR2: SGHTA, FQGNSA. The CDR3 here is CASSLRRGQETQYF. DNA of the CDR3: TGTGCCAGCAGCTTACGAAGGGGTCAAGAGACCCAGTACTTC.

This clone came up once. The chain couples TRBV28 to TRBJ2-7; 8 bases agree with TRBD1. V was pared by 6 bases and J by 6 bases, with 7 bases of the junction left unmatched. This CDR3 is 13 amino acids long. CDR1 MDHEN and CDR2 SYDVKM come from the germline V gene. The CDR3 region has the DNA TGTGCCAGCAGCAACCCAGGGGGCCGCGAGCAGTACTTC. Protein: CASSNPGGREQYF.

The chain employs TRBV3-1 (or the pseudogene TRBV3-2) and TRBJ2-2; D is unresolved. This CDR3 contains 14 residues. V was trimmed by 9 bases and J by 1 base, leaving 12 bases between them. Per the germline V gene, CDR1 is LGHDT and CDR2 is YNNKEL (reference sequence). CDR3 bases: TGTGCCAGTCTTCGGAGCCGGAACACCGGGGAGCTGTTTTTT. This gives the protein CASLRSRNTGELFF.

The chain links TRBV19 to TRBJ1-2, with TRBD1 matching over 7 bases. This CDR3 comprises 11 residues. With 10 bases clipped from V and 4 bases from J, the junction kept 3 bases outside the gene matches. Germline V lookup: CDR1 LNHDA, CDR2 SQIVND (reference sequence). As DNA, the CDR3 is TGTGCCACCCGACAGGGCTATGGCTACACCTTC. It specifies CATRQGYGYTF.

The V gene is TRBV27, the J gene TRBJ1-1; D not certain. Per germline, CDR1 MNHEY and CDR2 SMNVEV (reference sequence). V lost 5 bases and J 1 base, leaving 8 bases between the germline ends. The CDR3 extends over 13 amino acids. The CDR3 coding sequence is TGTGCCAGCAGTCCCTCAGGGAACACTGAAGCTTTCTTT. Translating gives CASSPSGNTEAFF.

DNA of the CDR3: TGTGCCTGGAGTCCTGGACTAGCGGGGGGAACAGATACGCAGTATTTT. This codes for CAWSPGLAGGTDTQYF. The V call is TRBV30, the J call TRBJ2-3, with 14 positions matching TRBD2. CDR1 is GTSNPN, CDR2 SVGIG, per germline (reference sequence). With 2 bases clipped from V and 3 bases from J, the junction kept 4 bases outside the gene matches. This CDR3 spans 16 amino acids.

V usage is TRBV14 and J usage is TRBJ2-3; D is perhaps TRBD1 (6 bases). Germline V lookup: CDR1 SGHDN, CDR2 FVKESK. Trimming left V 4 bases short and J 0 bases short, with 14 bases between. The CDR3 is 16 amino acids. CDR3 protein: CASSLRTAASTDTQYF. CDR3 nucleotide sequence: TGTGCCAGCAGCCTTAGGACAGCTGCTAGCACAGATACGCAGTATTTT. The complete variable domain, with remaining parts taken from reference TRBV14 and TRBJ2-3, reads EAGVTQFPSHSVIEKGQTVTLRCDPISGHDNLYWYRRVMGKEIKFLLHFVKESKQDESGMPNNRFLAERTGGTYSTLKVQPAELEDSGVYFCASSLRTAASTDTQYFGPGTRLTVL.

The CDR3 is CASSSRQVLNEQFF. The CDR3 nucleotides are TGTGCCAGCAGTTCTAGACAGGTACTGAATGAGCAGTTCTTC. This sequence joins TRBV7-2 and TRBJ2-1; tentatively, D is TRBD1 (6 bases). Germline CDR1 SGHTA, CDR2 FQGNSA. Trimming cost V 6 bases and J 7 bases, with 16 bases left between them. This CDR3 is 14 amino acids long.

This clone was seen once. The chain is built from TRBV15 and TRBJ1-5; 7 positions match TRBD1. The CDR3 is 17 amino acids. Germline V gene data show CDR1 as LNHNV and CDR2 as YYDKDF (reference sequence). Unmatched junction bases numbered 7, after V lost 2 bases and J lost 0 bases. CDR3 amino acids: CATSRSGAGGSNQPQHF. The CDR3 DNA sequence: TGTGCCACCAGCAGATCCGGGGCAGGGGGTAGCAATCAGCCCCAGCATTTT.

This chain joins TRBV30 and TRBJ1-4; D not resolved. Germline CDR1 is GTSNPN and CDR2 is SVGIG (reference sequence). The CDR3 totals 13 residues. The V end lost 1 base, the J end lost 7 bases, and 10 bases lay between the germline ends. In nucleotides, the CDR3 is TGTGCCTGGAGTGGGAGCCCTGGTGAAAAACTGTTTTTT. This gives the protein CAWSGSPGEKLFF.

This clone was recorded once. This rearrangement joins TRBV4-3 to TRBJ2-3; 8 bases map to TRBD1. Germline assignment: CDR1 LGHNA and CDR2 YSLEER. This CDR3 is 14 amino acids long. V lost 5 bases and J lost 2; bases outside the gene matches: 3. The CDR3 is CASSEQGVTDTQYF. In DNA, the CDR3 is TGCGCCAGCAGCGAACAGGGGGTCACAGATACGCAGTATTTT.

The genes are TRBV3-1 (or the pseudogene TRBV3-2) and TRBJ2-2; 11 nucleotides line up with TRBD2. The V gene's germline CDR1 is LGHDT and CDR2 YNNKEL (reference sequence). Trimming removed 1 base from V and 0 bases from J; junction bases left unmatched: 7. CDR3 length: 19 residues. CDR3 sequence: CASSQGLAGGYANTGELFF. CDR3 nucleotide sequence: TGTGCCAGCAGCCAAGGGCTAGCGGGGGGATACGCGAACACCGGGGAGCTGTTTTTT.

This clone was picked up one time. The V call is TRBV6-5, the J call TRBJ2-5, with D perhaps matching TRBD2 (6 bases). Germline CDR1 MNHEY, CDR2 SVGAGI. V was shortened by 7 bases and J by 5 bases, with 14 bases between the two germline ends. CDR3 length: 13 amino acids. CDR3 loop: CASTRGGVETQYF. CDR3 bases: TGTGCCAGCACCCGTGGCGGGGTTGAGACCCAGTACTTC.

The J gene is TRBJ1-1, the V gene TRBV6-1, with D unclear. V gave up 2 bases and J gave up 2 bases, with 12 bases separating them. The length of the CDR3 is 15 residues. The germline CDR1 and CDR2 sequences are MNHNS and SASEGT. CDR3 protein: CASSEIPQANTEAFF. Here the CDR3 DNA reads TGTGCCAGCAGTGAAATCCCGCAGGCCAACACTGAAGCTTTCTTT.

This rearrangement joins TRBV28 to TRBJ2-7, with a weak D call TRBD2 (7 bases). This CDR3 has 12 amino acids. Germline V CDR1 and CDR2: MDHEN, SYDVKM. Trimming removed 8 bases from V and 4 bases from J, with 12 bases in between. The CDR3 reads CASGGAGYEQYF. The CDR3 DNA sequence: TGTGCCAGCGGGGGGGCCGGGTACGAGCAGTACTTC.

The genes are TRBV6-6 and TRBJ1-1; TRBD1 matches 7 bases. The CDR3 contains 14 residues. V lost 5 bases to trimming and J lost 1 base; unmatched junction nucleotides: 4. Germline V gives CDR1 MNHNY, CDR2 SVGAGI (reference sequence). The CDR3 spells CASSPQGRNTEAFF. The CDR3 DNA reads TGTGCCAGCAGTCCACAGGGGCGGAACACTGAAGCTTTCTTT.